This T cell receptor beta chain is drawn from a study of beta chain features in type 1 diabetes. Study context: Cell yields, gender and age were comparable in patients and healthy donors.

In this sample, this clone turned up many times. Antigen: not known. Sort purity for all populations was recorded as exceeding 98%. Isolated RNA was reverse transcribed in full, so expressed TCRB transcripts were sequenced. Sequenced by immunoSEQ multiplex PCR; TCRdb stores in-frame clones only, minus some. The repertoire holds a few hundred thousand clones, with 9.5% to 10% as singletons. The germline CDR1 and CDR2 sequences are MNHEY and SMNVEV (reference sequence). This CDR3 contains 14 residues. Trimming cost V 6 bases and J 0 bases, with 9 bases left between them. General observations from the study: Among all four CD4+ subsets, Type 1 diabetes patients had TCRB CDR3s that were moderately but significantly shorter. At VDJ recombination sites, type 1 diabetes patients had fewer insertions and more deleted nucleotides.

This clonotype originated in a man aged 25-45 years with type 1 diabetes. Sequencing was carried out using central memory CD4+ T cells from blood. The chain recombines TRBV27 with TRBJ1-5; no firm D call. The CDR3 bases are TGTGCCAGCAGAGGAGCAGGTAGCAATCAGCCCCAGCATTTT. This translates into CASRGAGSNQPQHF.